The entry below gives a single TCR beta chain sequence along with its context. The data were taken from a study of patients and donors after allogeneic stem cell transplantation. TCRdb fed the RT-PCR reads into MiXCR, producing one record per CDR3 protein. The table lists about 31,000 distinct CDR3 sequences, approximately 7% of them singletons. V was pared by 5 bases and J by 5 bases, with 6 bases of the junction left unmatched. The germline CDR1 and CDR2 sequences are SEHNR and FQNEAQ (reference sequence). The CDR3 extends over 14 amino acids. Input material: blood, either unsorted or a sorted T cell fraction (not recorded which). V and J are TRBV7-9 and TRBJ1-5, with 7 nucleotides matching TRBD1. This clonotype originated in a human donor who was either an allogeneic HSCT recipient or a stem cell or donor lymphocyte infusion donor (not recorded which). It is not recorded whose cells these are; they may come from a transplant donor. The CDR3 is CASSAQGGDQPQHF. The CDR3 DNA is TGTGCCAGCAGCGCCCAGGGGGGTGATCAGCCCCAGCATTTT.